The clone carrying this TCR beta chain was detected many times. Its target is unknown. The record originates from a study of T cells in Graves' hyperthyroidism and ophthalmopathy. The study's findings and limits: The model identified upcoming ophthalmopathy a median approximately six months ahead of onset. Stable hyperthyroidism was separated from ophthalmopathy by a model based on 13 V-J features. Most thyroid clonotypes with frequency above 0.001 were detected in blood.

Stable Graves' hyperthyroidism denoted no ophthalmopathy progression over 18 months. V dropped 3 bases and J dropped 6 bases, with 9 bases sitting between them. This CDR3 comprises 13 residues. Per germline, CDR1 MNHNS and CDR2 SASEGT. Regions amplified from RNA transcripts were the TCR beta CDR3 regions. The HTBI primer set drove a first-round RT-PCR of the TCR CDR3. TCRdb reprocessed the multiplex PCR reads with MiXCR, giving one entry per CDR3 protein. This sample has about 400,000 distinct CDR3 sequences; around 14% occur once, and the top ten carry roughly an eighth. The chain has TRBV6-1 and TRBJ1-5; D is ambiguous. This clonotype was obtained from a woman between 18 and 29 years old with Graves' hyperthyroidism. The sequenced material came from blood. DNA for the CDR3: TGTGCCAGCAGTGACAGTTGGGGTCAGCCCCAGCATTTT. This encodes CASSDSWGQPQHF.